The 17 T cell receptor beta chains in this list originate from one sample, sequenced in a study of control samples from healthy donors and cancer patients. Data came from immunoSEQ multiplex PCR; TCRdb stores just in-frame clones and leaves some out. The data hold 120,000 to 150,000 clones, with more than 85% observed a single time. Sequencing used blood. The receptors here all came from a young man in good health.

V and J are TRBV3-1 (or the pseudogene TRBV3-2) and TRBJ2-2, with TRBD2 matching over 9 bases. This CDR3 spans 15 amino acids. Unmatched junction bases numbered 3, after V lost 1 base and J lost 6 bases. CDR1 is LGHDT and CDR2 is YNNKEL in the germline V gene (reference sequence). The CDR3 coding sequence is TGTGCCAGCAGCCAAGTTAGACTAGCGGCCGGGGAGCTGTTTTTT. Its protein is CASSQVRLAAGELFF.

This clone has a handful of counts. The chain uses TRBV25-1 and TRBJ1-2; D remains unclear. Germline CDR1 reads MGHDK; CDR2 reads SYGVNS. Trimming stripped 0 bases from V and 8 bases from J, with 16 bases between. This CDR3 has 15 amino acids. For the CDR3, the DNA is TGTGCCAGCAGTGAATATTTTGGGGAGTCGAGAGGCTACACCTTC. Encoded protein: CASSEYFGESRGYTF.

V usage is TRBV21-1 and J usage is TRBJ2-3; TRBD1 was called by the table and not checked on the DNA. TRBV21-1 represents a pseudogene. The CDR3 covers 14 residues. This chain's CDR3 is CASSNWTGADTQYF. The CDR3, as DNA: TGTGCCAGCAGCAATTGGACAGGGGCGGATACGCAGTATTTT.

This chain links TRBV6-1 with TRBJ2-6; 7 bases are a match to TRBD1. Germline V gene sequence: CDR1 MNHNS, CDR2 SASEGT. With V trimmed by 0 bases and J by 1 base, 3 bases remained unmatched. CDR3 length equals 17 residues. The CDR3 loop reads CASSEAARGSGANVLTF. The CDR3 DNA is TGTGCCAGCAGTGAAGCGGCCAGGGGGTCTGGGGCCAACGTCCTGACTTTC.

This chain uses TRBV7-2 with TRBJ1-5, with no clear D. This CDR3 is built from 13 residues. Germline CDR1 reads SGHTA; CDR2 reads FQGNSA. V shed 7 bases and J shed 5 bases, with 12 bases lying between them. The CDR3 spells CASTKERDQPQHF. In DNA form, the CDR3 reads TGTGCCAGCACTAAGGAGCGGGATCAGCCCCAGCATTTT.

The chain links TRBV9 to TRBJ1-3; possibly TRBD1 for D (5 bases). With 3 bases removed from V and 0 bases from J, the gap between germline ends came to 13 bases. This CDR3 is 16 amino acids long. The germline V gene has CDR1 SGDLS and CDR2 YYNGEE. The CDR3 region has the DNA TGTGCCAGCAGCGCCATGGGACGGGACTCTGGAAACACCATATATTTT. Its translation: CASSAMGRDSGNTIYF.

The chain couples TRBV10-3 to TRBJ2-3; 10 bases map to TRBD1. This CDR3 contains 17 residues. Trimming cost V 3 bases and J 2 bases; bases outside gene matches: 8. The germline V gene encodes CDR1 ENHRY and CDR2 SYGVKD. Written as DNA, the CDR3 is TGTGCCATCAGTGATGATAGACAGGGGGCGTTCACAGATACGCAGTATTTT. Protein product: CAISDDRQGAFTDTQYF.

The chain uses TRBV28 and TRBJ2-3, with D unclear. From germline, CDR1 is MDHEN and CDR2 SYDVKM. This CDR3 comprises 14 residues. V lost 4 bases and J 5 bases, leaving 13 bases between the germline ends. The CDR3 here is CASSSPPGRDTQYF. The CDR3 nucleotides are TGTGCCAGCAGTTCCCCGCCGGGCAGAGATACGCAGTATTTT. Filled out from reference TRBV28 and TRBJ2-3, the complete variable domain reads DVKVTQSSRYLVKRTGEKVFLECVQDMDHENMFWYRQDPGLGLRLIYFSYDVKMKEKGDIPEGYSVSREKKERFSLILESASTNQTSMYLCASSSPPGRDTQYFGPGTRLTVL.

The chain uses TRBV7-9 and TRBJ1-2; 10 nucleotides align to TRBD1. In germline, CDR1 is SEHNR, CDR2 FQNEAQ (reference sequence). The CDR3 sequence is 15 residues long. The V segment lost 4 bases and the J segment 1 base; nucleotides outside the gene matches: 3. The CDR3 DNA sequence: TGTGCCAGCAGCTCGGGACAGGGGATTAACTATGGCTACACCTTC. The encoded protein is CASSSGQGINYGYTF.

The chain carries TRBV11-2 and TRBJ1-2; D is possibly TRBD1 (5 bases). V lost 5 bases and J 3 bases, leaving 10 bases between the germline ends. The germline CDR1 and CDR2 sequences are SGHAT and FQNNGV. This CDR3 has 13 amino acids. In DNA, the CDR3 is TGTGCCAGCAGCCCTGACAGATACTATGGCTACACCTTC. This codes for CASSPDRYYGYTF.

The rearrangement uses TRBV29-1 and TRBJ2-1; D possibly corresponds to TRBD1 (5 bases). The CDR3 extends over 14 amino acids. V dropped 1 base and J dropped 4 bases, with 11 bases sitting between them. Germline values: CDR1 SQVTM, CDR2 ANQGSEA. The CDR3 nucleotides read TGCAGCGTTGAAGTTGGGGCTTGGTACAATGAGCAGTTCTTC. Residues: CSVEVGAWYNEQFF.

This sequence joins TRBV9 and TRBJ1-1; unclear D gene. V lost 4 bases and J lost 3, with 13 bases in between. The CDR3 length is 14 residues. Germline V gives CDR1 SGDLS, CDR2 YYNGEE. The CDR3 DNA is TGTGCCAGCAGCCCCCGACAAGACTACACTGAAGCTTTCTTT. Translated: CASSPRQDYTEAFF.

The CDR3 reads CASSRGLSEKLFF. The CDR3 nucleotides read TGTGCCAGCAGCAGGGGGCTGAGTGAAAAACTGTTTTTT. The rearrangement joins TRBV27 to TRBJ1-4; 8 bases align to TRBD1. The germline CDR1 and CDR2 sequences are MNHEY and SMNVEV (reference sequence). Losses at the gene ends were 6 bases for V and 7 bases for J; bases not matched to a gene: 4. This CDR3 region has 13 residues.

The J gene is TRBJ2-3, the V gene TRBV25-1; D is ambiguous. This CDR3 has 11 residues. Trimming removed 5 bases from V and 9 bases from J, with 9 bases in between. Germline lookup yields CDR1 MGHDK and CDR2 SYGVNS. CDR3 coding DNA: TGTGCCAGCAGTATAGGGTACACGCAGTATTTT. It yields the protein CASSIGYTQYF.

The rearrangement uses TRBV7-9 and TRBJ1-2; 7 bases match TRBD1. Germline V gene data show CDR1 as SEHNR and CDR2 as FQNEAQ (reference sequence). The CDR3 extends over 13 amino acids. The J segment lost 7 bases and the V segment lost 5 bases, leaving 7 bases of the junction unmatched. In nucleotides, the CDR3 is TGTGCCAGCAGCACTCCCGGGACAGCTGGCTACACCTTC. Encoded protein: CASSTPGTAGYTF. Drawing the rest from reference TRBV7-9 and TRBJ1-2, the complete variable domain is DTGVSQNPRHKITKRGQNVTFRCDPISEHNRLYWYRQTLGQGPEFLTYFQNEAQLEKSRLLSDRFSAERPKGSFSTLEIQRTEQGDSAMYLCASSTPGTAGYTFGSGTRLTVV.

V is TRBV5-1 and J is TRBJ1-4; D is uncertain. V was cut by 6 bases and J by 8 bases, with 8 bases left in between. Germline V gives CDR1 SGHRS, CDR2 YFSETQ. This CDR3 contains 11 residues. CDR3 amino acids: CASKLGEKLFF. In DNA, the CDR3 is TGCGCCAGCAAATTGGGAGAAAAACTGTTTTTT.

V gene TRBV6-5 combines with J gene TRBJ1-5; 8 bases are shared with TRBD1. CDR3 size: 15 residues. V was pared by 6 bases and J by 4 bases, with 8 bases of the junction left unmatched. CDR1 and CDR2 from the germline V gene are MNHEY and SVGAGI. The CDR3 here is CASSGTGVLNQPQHF. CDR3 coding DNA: TGTGCCAGCAGCGGGACAGGTGTCTTAAATCAGCCCCAGCATTTT.